Listed below are T cell receptor beta chains from one sample, sequenced in a study of T-cell memory formation after mild COVID-19. TCRdb itself ran the 5' RACE reads through MiXCR, one entry per CDR3 protein. Of around 80,000 distinct CDR3 sequences detected, around 14% appear once; the ten largest clones hold roughly a third. The sample was PBMCs or a T cell subset sorted from them (not recorded which). The receptors originated from an adult woman who had mild COVID-19 (a few samples of this study predate the infection). Cell type and time point are not known. CDR3s include the opening cysteine and the closing phenylalanine or tryptophan. The D gene is left open where the match is weak. Only part of the rows carry a size: once, few, many, or a class if the clone is expanded.

CDR3 DNA: TGCGCCAGCAGTCAGGGGTTGCGGGGGGGACAAGAGACCCAGTACTTC
CDR3 protein: CASSQGLRGGQETQYF
clone size: -
D gene: TRBD2
V gene: TRBV23-1
J gene: TRBJ2-5

CDR3 DNA: TGCGCCAGCAGCTGGGACAGGGACCTCTCCTACGAGCAGTACTTC
CDR3 protein: CASSWDRDLSYEQYF
clone size: -
D gene: TRBD1
V gene: TRBV5-1
J gene: TRBJ2-7

CDR3 DNA: TGCGCCAGCAGCTTGGTTGAAGGGAACCTAGCCAAAAACATTCAGTACTTC
CDR3 protein: CASSLVEGNLAKNIQYF
clone size: -
D gene: -
V gene: TRBV5-1
J gene: TRBJ2-4

CDR3 DNA: TGTGCCAGCAGCCGCGGCACCGGGACGGGGGGATACGAGCAGTACTTC
CDR3 protein: CASSRGTGTGGYEQYF
clone size: -
D gene: TRBD2
V gene: TRBV7-8
J gene: TRBJ2-7

CDR3 DNA: TGTGCCAGCAGCCCGCAGGGGGTTGAGGAGACCCAGTACTTC
CDR3 protein: CASSPQGVEETQYF
clone size: -
D gene: TRBD1
V gene: TRBV7-6
J gene: TRBJ2-5

CDR3 DNA: TGTGCCAGCAGTTTAGGCAGGGGAGAAACTAATGAAAAACTGTTTTTT
CDR3 protein: CASSLGRGETNEKLFF
clone size: few
D gene: -
V gene: TRBV12-3/TRBV12-4
J gene: TRBJ1-4

CDR3 DNA: TGCGCCAGCAGCTTCAGGGTTGGCTACGAGCAGTACTTC
CDR3 protein: CASSFRVGYEQYF
clone size: -
D gene: -
V gene: TRBV5-1
J gene: TRBJ2-7

CDR3 DNA: TGTGCCCCGTCCGGGGGACCCGATAATTCACCCCTCCACTTT
CDR3 protein: CAPSGGPDNSPLHF
clone size: many
D gene: -
V gene: TRBV10-3
J gene: TRBJ1-6

CDR3 DNA: TGTGCCAGCAGCTTAGTAGTCAAGGAGCAGTTCTTC
CDR3 protein: CASSLVVKEQFF
clone size: -
D gene: -
V gene: TRBV7-9
J gene: TRBJ2-1

CDR3 DNA: TGTGCCAGCAGGTCTAGCGGACAAGAGACCCAGTACTTC
CDR3 protein: CASRSSGQETQYF
clone size: -
D gene: TRBD2
V gene: TRBV4-2
J gene: TRBJ2-5

CDR3 DNA: TGTGCCACCAGTGACGGACTAGCGGGACCTATTGAGCAGTTCTTC
CDR3 protein: CATSDGLAGPIEQFF
clone size: -
D gene: TRBD2
V gene: TRBV24-1
J gene: TRBJ2-1

CDR3 DNA: TGTGCCAGCAGTTATCAGGGGCGCACAGATACGCAGTATTTT
CDR3 protein: CASSYQGRTDTQYF
clone size: few
D gene: -
V gene: TRBV6-5
J gene: TRBJ2-3

CDR3 DNA: TGTGCCAGCAGGAGGACAGGGATATACGAGCAGTACTTC
CDR3 protein: CASRRTGIYEQYF
clone size: few
D gene: TRBD1
V gene: TRBV6-1
J gene: TRBJ2-7

CDR3 DNA: TGTGCCAGCAGCCAAGACTATCTGGAAAACATTCAGTACTTC
CDR3 protein: CASSQDYLENIQYF
clone size: few
D gene: -
V gene: TRBV3-1
J gene: TRBJ2-4

CDR3 DNA: TGTGCCAGCAGCCAAGATCTAGGACTATCGGATGAGCAGTTCTTC
CDR3 protein: CASSQDLGLSDEQFF
clone size: few
D gene: -
V gene: TRBV14
J gene: TRBJ2-1

CDR3 DNA: TGTGCCAGCAGTTTGGTCGGAACAGGCCGCGGTGAAGCTTTCTTT
CDR3 protein: CASSLVGTGRGEAFF
clone size: -
D gene: -
V gene: TRBV27
J gene: TRBJ1-1

CDR3 DNA: TGTGCCACCAGCGGGTCTGGGACCTCCGAGCAGTTCTTC
CDR3 protein: CATSGSGTSEQFF
clone size: few
D gene: -
V gene: TRBV15
J gene: TRBJ2-1

CDR3 DNA: TGTGCCAGCAGCTTTGGCAGCCTTGAAGCTTTCTTT
CDR3 protein: CASSFGSLEAFF
clone size: -
D gene: -
V gene: TRBV13
J gene: TRBJ1-1

CDR3 DNA: TGCAGTGGTACTACCGGGACAGGGGCCTCCTACGAGCAGTACTTC
CDR3 protein: CSGTTGTGASYEQYF
clone size: -
D gene: TRBD1
V gene: TRBV20-1
J gene: TRBJ2-7

CDR3 DNA: TGCGCCAGCAGCCGATCTGACGAGCAGTACTTC
CDR3 protein: CASSRSDEQYF
clone size: few
D gene: -
V gene: TRBV4-1
J gene: TRBJ2-7

CDR3 DNA: TGTGCCTGGAGTACCCACAGGGGGATGAGTGAAAAACTGTTTTTT
CDR3 protein: CAWSTHRGMSEKLFF
clone size: few
D gene: TRBD1
V gene: TRBV30
J gene: TRBJ1-4

CDR3 DNA: TGCAGTGCTAGGGGGCGGCTAGCAGGCACAGATACGCAGTATTTT
CDR3 protein: CSARGRLAGTDTQYF
clone size: few
D gene: -
V gene: TRBV20-1
J gene: TRBJ2-3

CDR3 DNA: TGTGCCAGCAGTTACTCGACAGAGGCCAGCACAGATACGCAGTATTTT
CDR3 protein: CASSYSTEASTDTQYF
clone size: -
D gene: -
V gene: TRBV6-5
J gene: TRBJ2-3

CDR3 DNA: TGTGCCAGCAGCTCCCAACGACTAGCGGGAGGGCTTAAAAATGAGCAGTTCTTC
CDR3 protein: CASSSQRLAGGLKNEQFF
clone size: few
D gene: TRBD2
V gene: TRBV7-8
J gene: TRBJ2-1

CDR3 DNA: TGTGCCAGTAGTATGGGACTTGGGACTGAAGCTTTCTTT
CDR3 protein: CASSMGLGTEAFF
clone size: -
D gene: -
V gene: TRBV19
J gene: TRBJ1-1

CDR3 DNA: TGCAGCGTCGCCGGGACTAGCGGGACCTCCTACGAGCAGTACTTC
CDR3 protein: CSVAGTSGTSYEQYF
clone size: few
D gene: TRBD2
V gene: TRBV29-1
J gene: TRBJ2-7

CDR3 DNA: TGTGCCAGCAGTTTACGACAGGGCGTCCTCCCCGGTAGTGGCTACACCTTC
CDR3 protein: CASSLRQGVLPGSGYTF
clone size: -
D gene: TRBD1
V gene: TRBV12-3/TRBV12-4
J gene: TRBJ1-2

CDR3 DNA: TGTGCCAGCAGCGGCGGGGTTACCTACGAGCAGTACTTC
CDR3 protein: CASSGGVTYEQYF
clone size: -
D gene: -
V gene: TRBV5-6
J gene: TRBJ2-7

CDR3 DNA: TGCAGTGCTAGAGATGTGGACACTAACTATGGCTACACCTTC
CDR3 protein: CSARDVDTNYGYTF
clone size: -
D gene: -
V gene: TRBV20-1
J gene: TRBJ1-2

CDR3 DNA: TGTGCCAGCAGCCCCGGGACGGTATATTCACCCCTCCACTTT
CDR3 protein: CASSPGTVYSPLHF
clone size: few
D gene: -
V gene: TRBV12-3/TRBV12-4
J gene: TRBJ1-6

CDR3 DNA: TGCGCCAGCAGCTTGGCGGGGCCGGGCTATGGCTACACCTTC
CDR3 protein: CASSLAGPGYGYTF
clone size: few
D gene: -
V gene: TRBV5-1
J gene: TRBJ1-2

CDR3 DNA: TGTGCCACCAGCAGAGATCCTGGGACGGAGCAGTTCTTC
CDR3 protein: CATSRDPGTEQFF
clone size: many
D gene: -
V gene: TRBV15
J gene: TRBJ2-1

CDR3 DNA: TGCAGTGCTTCCAGCGGGGGGGCTACAGATACGCAGTATTTT
CDR3 protein: CSASSGGATDTQYF
clone size: -
D gene: TRBD2
V gene: TRBV20-1
J gene: TRBJ2-3

CDR3 DNA: TGCAGCGTTGATCTGGGGGACCACTACGAGCAGTACTTC
CDR3 protein: CSVDLGDHYEQYF
clone size: many
D gene: -
V gene: TRBV29-1
J gene: TRBJ2-7

CDR3 DNA: TGCAGTGCTAGAGGTCCGGGACACACAGGGGCTGAAGCTTTCTTT
CDR3 protein: CSARGPGHTGAEAFF
clone size: -
D gene: TRBD1
V gene: TRBV20-1
J gene: TRBJ1-1

CDR3 DNA: TGCAGTGGCGGCAGGCGGGAGACTGAAGCTTTCTTT
CDR3 protein: CSGGRRETEAFF
clone size: medium-sized
D gene: -
V gene: TRBV20-1
J gene: TRBJ1-1

CDR3 DNA: TGCGCCAGCAGCCTGGGACAGGGCGGCACCGGGGAGCTGTTTTTT
CDR3 protein: CASSLGQGGTGELFF
clone size: -
D gene: TRBD1
V gene: TRBV4-1
J gene: TRBJ2-2

CDR3 DNA: TGCAGCGTTGAATGGGACACTGAAGCTTTCTTT
CDR3 protein: CSVEWDTEAFF
clone size: many
D gene: -
V gene: TRBV29-1
J gene: TRBJ1-1

CDR3 DNA: TGCGCCAGCGCCCTCGGGGACTACAATGAGCAGTTCTTC
CDR3 protein: CASALGDYNEQFF
clone size: -
D gene: -
V gene: TRBV5-1
J gene: TRBJ2-1

CDR3 DNA: TGTGCCAGCGGTGGGAGGGCCAGAGAGACCCAGTACTTC
CDR3 protein: CASGGRARETQYF
clone size: -
D gene: TRBD2
V gene: TRBV2
J gene: TRBJ2-5

CDR3 DNA: TGTGCCAGCAGCATCGGAGATGGGTTTTCACCCCTCCACTTT
CDR3 protein: CASSIGDGFSPLHF
clone size: few
D gene: -
V gene: TRBV7-2
J gene: TRBJ1-6

CDR3 DNA: TGTGCCAGCAGCCATTACGCGGGCTACGAGCAGTACTTC
CDR3 protein: CASSHYAGYEQYF
clone size: -
D gene: -
V gene: TRBV4-2
J gene: TRBJ2-7

CDR3 DNA: TGTGCCAGCAGCTTAACCCCCGCCCGGGGGGACCGGGGAGGGGCCAACGTCCTGACTTTC
CDR3 protein: CASSLTPARGDRGGANVLTF
clone size: -
D gene: TRBD2
V gene: TRBV7-6
J gene: TRBJ2-6

CDR3 DNA: TGCAGCGCCCGGACAGGGGAAGGCTACACCTTC
CDR3 protein: CSARTGEGYTF
clone size: -
D gene: TRBD1
V gene: TRBV29-1
J gene: TRBJ1-2

CDR3 DNA: TGCGCCAGCAGCAGGATAGCGGGGGGCGACACAGATACGCAGTATTTT
CDR3 protein: CASSRIAGGDTDTQYF
clone size: few
D gene: TRBD2
V gene: TRBV5-1
J gene: TRBJ2-3

CDR3 DNA: TGTGCCAGCAGCTTGGACCCGGGCACCTACGAGCAGTACTTC
CDR3 protein: CASSLDPGTYEQYF
clone size: few
D gene: -
V gene: TRBV5-4
J gene: TRBJ2-7

CDR3 DNA: TGTGCCAGCAGCCCAGGGACGTATGCCTACGAGCAGTACTTC
CDR3 protein: CASSPGTYAYEQYF
clone size: -
D gene: -
V gene: TRBV9
J gene: TRBJ2-7

CDR3 DNA: TGCGCCAGCAGCCAAGTACTAGCGGCAGATACGCAGTATTTT
CDR3 protein: CASSQVLAADTQYF
clone size: many
D gene: TRBD2
V gene: TRBV4-1
J gene: TRBJ2-3

CDR3 DNA: TGTGCCAGCAGCCAGGCCGGGACGTATGGCTCCTACAATGAGCAGTTCTTC
CDR3 protein: CASSQAGTYGSYNEQFF
clone size: -
D gene: -
V gene: TRBV14
J gene: TRBJ2-1

CDR3 DNA: TGCGCCAGCAGTCTCCGGATATACTCTGGGGCCAACGTCCTGACTTTC
CDR3 protein: CASSLRIYSGANVLTF
clone size: few
D gene: -
V gene: TRBV23-1
J gene: TRBJ2-6

CDR3 DNA: TGTGCCAGCAGTTACCTACTAGCCGCGGGGAGCGACGAGCAGTACTTC
CDR3 protein: CASSYLLAAGSDEQYF
clone size: -
D gene: -
V gene: TRBV6-6
J gene: TRBJ2-7

CDR3 DNA: TGCAGCGTGCTCGGATTTGAGGGCACCGGGGAGCTGTTTTTT
CDR3 protein: CSVLGFEGTGELFF
clone size: -
D gene: -
V gene: TRBV29-1
J gene: TRBJ2-2

CDR3 DNA: TGTGCCAGCCGAATTCGGTGGGCGAGGACTGAAGCTTTCTTT
CDR3 protein: CASRIRWARTEAFF
clone size: -
D gene: -
V gene: TRBV25-1
J gene: TRBJ1-1

CDR3 DNA: TGTGCCAGCAGCTTAGTAGATAATGAGCAGTTCTTC
CDR3 protein: CASSLVDNEQFF
clone size: few
D gene: -
V gene: TRBV13
J gene: TRBJ2-1

CDR3 DNA: TGTGCCAGCAGCTTAGCGGGAGGGCCTTCCTACGAGCAGTACTTC
CDR3 protein: CASSLAGGPSYEQYF
clone size: few
D gene: TRBD2
V gene: TRBV11-3
J gene: TRBJ2-7